This T cell receptor beta chain was documented in a study of beta chain features in type 1 diabetes. The isolated RNA, all of it, was reverse transcribed, so expressed TCRB transcripts were what got sequenced. The method was immunoSEQ multiplex PCR; TCRdb's version includes in-frame clones alone and lacks a portion of them. The sample yields about 320,000 clones, 14% seen once. This clone was found many times. Its antigen is not identified. The same CDR3 arises from other DNA sequences in this sample as well. Findings and limits, study-wide: Patients' naive, central memory and regulatory TCRB repertoires appeared more alike than those of healthy donors. There were fewer insertions and more deletions at the VDJ junctions of type 1 diabetes patients. cDNA sequencing could over-represent cells with high TCR expression.

The CDR3 loop spans 13 amino acids. Trimming cost V 7 bases and J 4 bases, with 13 bases left between them. The germline V gene has CDR1 LNHDA and CDR2 SQIVND (reference sequence). The sample was central memory CD4+ T cells from blood. The TCR comes from a man younger than 40 in good health. This chain connects TRBV19 to TRBJ1-2, with a weak D call TRBD1 (6 bases). As DNA, the CDR3 is TGTGCCAGTACCCTCGGCAGGGGCTATGGCTACACCTTC. Its translation is CASTLGRGYGYTF.